This T cell receptor (beta chain) was captured in a study of cytomegalovirus exposure and HLA in healthy donors. Points from the study as a whole: The study carried out a later analysis of TCR beta sequences. It associated some 18,000 of them with specific HLA alleles at a false discovery rate of 0.05.

The PCR ran on 60 Vbeta and 13 Jbeta primers. Data came from immunoSEQ multiplex PCR; TCRdb stores just in-frame clones and leaves some out. Of fewer than 200,000 clones in the sample, approximately 76% were seen once. This CDR3 is built from 15 residues. V trimming: 0 bases; J trimming: 4 bases; junction bases outside the gene matches: 6. Germline V gene sequence: CDR1 SGHDT, CDR2 YYEEEE. Many counts were recorded for this clone. Its antigen is undetermined. The origin of this receptor is a woman between 18 and 29 years old in good health and CMV-seropositive. The gene calls are TRBV5-6 and TRBJ2-7, with 8 bases that match TRBD2. Sequenced input: PBMCs. Here the CDR3 reads CASSLEGLGQYEQYF. DNA for the CDR3: TGTGCCAGCAGCTTGGAGGGACTAGGGCAGTACGAGCAGTACTTC.